These T cell receptor beta chains were read from a single sample in a study of PD-L1 blockade in urothelial cancer. Libraries were prepared by immunoSEQ multiplex PCR; TCRdb keeps only in-frame clonotypes and omits some of them. The sample has 90,000 or so clones; roughly 90% are singletons. The sequencing used PBMCs, collected around atezolizumab (anti-PD-L1) treatment. Source of these receptors: a man in his 60s with urothelial cancer. CDR3s include the opening cysteine and the closing phenylalanine or tryptophan. A D gene is named only where the DNA matches it firmly. Size tells how often a clone was seen (once, few, many) or the class of an expanded clone, and some rows leave it out.

TRBJ2-1 | TRBV11-2 | - | once | CASSLGLDSNEQFF | TGTGCCAGCAGCTTAGGCCTGGACTCGAATGAGCAGTTCTTC
TRBJ2-3 | TRBV5-8 | TRBD2 | - | CASSLVGLDSTDTQYF | TGTGCCAGCAGCTTGGTTGGACTAGATAGCACAGATACGCAGTATTTT
TRBJ2-7 | TRBV4-3 | - | once | CASSQESGRLHEQYF | TGCGCCAGCAGCCAAGAGTCAGGTCGTTTGCACGAGCAGTACTTC
TRBJ2-5 | TRBV15 | - | - | CATSRVGAAETQYF | TGTGCCACCAGCCGAGTAGGGGCGGCCGAGACCCAGTACTTC
TRBJ1-5 | TRBV6-6 | - | - | CASSYPGDTNQPQHF | TGTGCCAGCAGTTACCCGGGTGATACCAATCAGCCCCAGCATTTT
TRBJ1-5 | TRBV18 | - | - | CASSPGQISQPQHF | TGTGCCAGCTCACCTGGACAGATCAGTCAGCCCCAGCATTTT
TRBJ2-7 | TRBV11-2 | TRBD1 | - | CASSLDHGQGYYEQYF | TGTGCCAGCAGCTTAGACCATGGACAGGGTTACTACGAGCAGTACTTC
TRBJ2-7 | TRBV5-1 | TRBD2 | - | CASSASSGVYEQYF | TGCGCCAGCAGCGCCTCTAGCGGGGTCTACGAGCAGTACTTC
TRBJ2-2 | TRBV7-3 | - | few | CASSPTSTGELFF | TGTGCCAGCAGCCCTACGAGCACCGGGGAGCTGTTTTTT
TRBJ2-6 | TRBV7-3 | - | - | CASRPGGLGGANVLTF | TGTGCCAGCCGGCCGGGCGGGTTGGGAGGGGCCAACGTCCTGACTTTC
TRBJ2-5 | TRBV30 | TRBD2 | few | CAWSTGLAGRGETQYF | TGTGCCTGGAGCACGGGACTAGCGGGGAGAGGAGAGACCCAGTACTTC
TRBJ1-1 | TRBV7-2 | - | - | CASSFNLDTEAFF | TGTGCCAGCAGCTTCAATCTAGACACTGAAGCTTTCTTT
TRBJ2-2 | TRBV7-3 | TRBD2 | - | CASSPSGGADGGELFF | TGTGCCAGCAGCCCTAGCGGGGGGGCCGATGGCGGGGAGCTGTTTTTT
TRBJ2-7 | TRBV7-9 | - | - | CASSLGADLSSYEQYF | TGTGCCAGCAGCTTGGGGGCCGACCTCAGCTCCTACGAGCAGTACTTC
TRBJ1-2 | TRBV6-6 | TRBD1 | - | CASSSATGAGYTF | TGTGCCAGCAGTTCTGCTACAGGGGCTGGCTACACCTTC
TRBJ1-1 | TRBV2 | - | - | CASSGDTYEAFF | TGTGCCAGCAGCGGGGACACTTATGAAGCTTTCTTT
TRBJ2-7 | TRBV7-2 | TRBD2 | - | CASSLGGGVRSYEQYF | TGTGCCAGCAGCTTAGGGGGGGGTGTACGGTCCTACGAGCAGTACTTC
TRBJ2-3 | TRBV6-1 | - | - | CASSEALLDTQYF | TGTGCCAGCAGTGAAGCTTTATTGGATACGCAGTATTTT
TRBJ2-3 | TRBV29-1 | - | - | CSVDRVYADTQYF | TGCAGCGTTGACAGGGTATACGCAGATACGCAGTATTTT
TRBJ2-3 | TRBV5-1 | - | - | CASSLLGPADTQYF | TGCGCCAGCAGCTTGTTGGGGCCCGCAGATACGCAGTATTTT
TRBJ2-2 | TRBV5-1 | - | - | CASNPGQNTGELFF | TGCGCCAGCAACCCGGGACAGAACACCGGGGAGCTGTTTTTT
TRBJ2-7 | TRBV18 | - | - | CASSPFRGEYEQYF | TGTGCCAGCTCACCGTTTCGTGGTGAGTACGAGCAGTACTTC
TRBJ1-5 | TRBV11-2 | - | once | CASSSLRGRGQPQHF | TGTGCCAGCAGCTCCTTGAGGGGGAGAGGGCAGCCCCAGCATTTT
TRBJ1-2 | TRBV5-1 | - | - | CASSLGTAPAYYGYTF | TGCGCCAGCAGCTTGGGGACAGCACCAGCCTACTATGGCTACACCTTC
TRBJ2-7 | TRBV18 | TRBD2 | - | CASSPGLAGLGEQYF | TGTGCCAGCTCACCAGGACTAGCGGGACTGGGGGAGCAGTACTTC
TRBJ2-1 | TRBV6-1 | - | - | CASSATSYNEQFF | TGTGCCAGCAGCGCGACTAGTTACAATGAGCAGTTCTTC
TRBJ2-5 | TRBV6-5 | - | - | CASSYARPDETQYF | TGTGCCAGCAGTTACGCGAGGCCTGATGAGACCCAGTACTTC
TRBJ1-1 | TRBV19 | - | once | CASSLSPPTRNTEAFF | TGTGCCAGTAGTCTTTCGCCCCCCACCAGGAACACTGAAGCTTTCTTT
TRBJ1-2 | TRBV30 | - | - | CAWSVTRSAANYGYTF | TGTGCCTGGAGTGTGACTCGGTCAGCAGCTAACTATGGCTACACCTTC
TRBJ2-3 | TRBV7-2 | - | - | CASSFGGLSTDTQYF | TGTGCCAGCAGCTTTGGGGGCCTTAGCACAGATACGCAGTATTTT
TRBJ1-4 | TRBV11-3 | - | - | CASSLTQGPTNEKLFF | TGTGCCAGCAGCTTAACACAGGGTCCGACTAATGAAAAACTGTTTTTT
TRBJ1-4 | TRBV5-1 | TRBD1 | - | CASSSGQGARGEKLFF | TGCGCCAGCAGCTCCGGACAGGGGGCGCGTGGAGAAAAACTGTTTTTT
TRBJ1-5 | TRBV7-2 | - | - | CASSLGARENQPQHF | TGTGCCAGCAGCTTAGGAGCTAGGGAGAATCAGCCCCAGCATTTT
TRBJ2-1 | TRBV2 | - | - | CASSKMRNEQFF | TGTGCCAGCAGTAAAATGCGGAATGAGCAGTTCTTC
TRBJ1-3 | TRBV7-2 | - | once | CASSLGSSGNTIYF | TGTGCCAGCAGCTTAGGGAGCTCTGGAAACACCATATATTTT
TRBJ1-3 | TRBV28 | - | - | CASRLSSGNTIYF | TGTGCCAGCAGACTCTCCTCTGGAAACACCATATATTTT
TRBJ2-3 | TRBV4-1 | - | once | CASSPRRATDTQYF | TGCGCCAGCAGCCCCCGGCGGGCGACAGATACGCAGTATTTT